This paragraph reports one T cell receptor (beta chain). The source of the sample is a study of shared clonotypes between healthy human individuals. Germline CDR1 KGHSH, CDR2 LQKENI. Between the trimmed V and J ends, which lost 3 bases and 1 base, there was a span of 9 bases. The CDR3 is 14 residues long. Clones were read by immunoSEQ multiplex PCR, and TCRdb kept only the in-frame ones, dropping some. The sample includes 2 million to 2.5 million clones, approximately 96% of them seen just once. Sequenced sample: naive CD4+ T cells sorted from blood. Indicated subset: CD45RA+ positively selected. This TCR came from a man in his late teens or twenties in good health. The chain recombines TRBV18 with TRBJ2-5; D is undetermined. The CDR3 DNA follows: TGTGCCAGCTCACCGCCAGCTTTCCAAGAGACCCAGTACTTC. Translation gives CASSPPAFQETQYF.